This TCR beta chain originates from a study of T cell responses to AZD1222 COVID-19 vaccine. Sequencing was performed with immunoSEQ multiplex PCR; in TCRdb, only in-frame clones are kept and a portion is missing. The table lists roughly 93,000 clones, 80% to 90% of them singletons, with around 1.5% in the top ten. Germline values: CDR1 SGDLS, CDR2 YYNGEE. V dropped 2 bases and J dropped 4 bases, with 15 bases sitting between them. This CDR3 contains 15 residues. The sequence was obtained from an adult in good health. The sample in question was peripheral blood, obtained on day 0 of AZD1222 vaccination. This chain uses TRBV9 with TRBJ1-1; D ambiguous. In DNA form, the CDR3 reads TGTGCCAGCAGCGTGGACCCGAGCCTTGTCACTGAAGCTTTCTTT. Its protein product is CASSVDPSLVTEAFF. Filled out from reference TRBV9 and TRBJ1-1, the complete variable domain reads DSGVTQTPKHLITATGQRVTLRCSPRSGDLSVYWYQQSLDQGLQFLIQYYNGEERAKGNILERFSAQQFPDLHSELNLSSLELGDSALYFCASSVDPSLVTEAFFGQGTRLTVV.